This T cell receptor beta chain was recovered during a study of T-cell reconstitution after alpha-beta-depleted transplantation in children. The library targeted TCRbeta and was prepared with unique molecular identifiers. One entry per CDR3 protein, called by TCRdb with MiXCR from the PCR reads. The sample shows around 490,000 distinct CDR3 sequences, about 10% of them seen only once. This clonotype was seen more than once but under ten times. Its antigen remains unknown. CDR3 length: 16 residues. V was pared by 5 bases and J by 8 bases, with 15 bases of the junction left unmatched. Germline-derived CDR1 and CDR2 are MNHNS and SASEGT. Study-level points and caveats: Reportedly, roughly two months post-transplant, alpha-beta T cells arose from several hundred expanded graft clones. There were some patients whose high TCRbeta diversity at day 60 came from surviving recipient T cells and thymic progenitors. Most T-cell counts and diversity one year after the transplant came from T cells that were newly produced.

V and J are TRBV6-1 and TRBJ1-2; 9 bases align to TRBD1. The sequencing here drew on PBMCs, mostly from graft donor cells, taken 180 days after TCRalphabeta/CD19-depleted stem cell transplant. The sequence came from a female patient aged 2-10 years who had a stem cell transplant for aplastic anemia, so the T cells may come from the graft donor. Here the CDR3 reads CASSKYTTGTGRGYTF. CDR3 bases: TGTGCCAGCAGTAAATACACAACCGGGACAGGGCGCGGCTACACCTTC.